This T cell receptor beta chain was observed in a study of blood T cell repertoires in COVID-19. Trimming removed 3 bases at V and 0 bases at J, with 11 bases between. Germline CDR1 reads SGHRS; CDR2 reads YFSETQ. CDR3 size: 15 residues. Assay used: immunoSEQ multiplex PCR; TCRdb lists only in-frame clones, some missing. The sample records about 280,000 clones, more than 75% being singletons. The J gene is TRBJ2-3, the V gene TRBV5-1; weak D call: TRBD2 (6 bases). The sequence was collected from a woman aged 25 to 39 who had recovered from COVID-19. What was sequenced was peripheral blood. CDR3 in DNA: TGCGCCAGCAGCTCGAGCGGGTCTAGCACAGATACGCAGTATTTT. This sequence encodes CASSSSGSSTDTQYF.